The entry that follows covers one T cell receptor beta chain sequence. Its antigen is currently not known. No much larger clonotype is one base removed from it; base qualities were not supplied. V gives up 8 bases and J gives up 6 bases, and the segment between their germline ends measures 14 bases. CDR1 SNHLY and CDR2 FYNNEI are derived from the germline V gene. Including the terminal cysteine and phenylalanine, the CDR3 comprises 13 residues. CDR3 DNA is the only sequence kept; it has 39 bases, read in frame from the first base. The time point tag for this specimen amounts to: before trial treatment. Donors were enrolled in RACIN, a single-arm phase I dose-escalation trial in which nivolumab, ipilimumab, aspirin, low-dose cyclophosphamide and low-dose radiotherapy were combined. Patients were eligible if they had advanced solid tumors that were TIL-negative. This sample was taken from a study of low-dose radiotherapy and immunotherapy resistance in tumors (dated by TCRdb to 2021 to 2024). Context from the whole study: Cohort 1 received 0.5 Gy per fraction every 2 weeks, with a prescribed total PTV dose of 6.5 Gy. Patients in Cohort 2 were given 1 Gy per fraction every two weeks, for a total of 13 Gy across 26 weeks. The trial did not randomize participants into treatment groups. Intravenous cyclophosphamide at 200 mg/m2 was administered every two weeks, one day ahead of each radiation and immunotherapy administration. Starting on cycle 1 day 1, patients took 300 mg of aspirin by mouth once daily for four cycles. The translational analysis covered eight patients: three from the first dose cohort and the first five from the second dose cohort. Patients were given nivolumab as a 240 mg flat dose every two weeks and ipilimumab at 1 mg/kg every six weeks, with both drugs delivered intravenously.

Data came from an Illumina HiSeq 2500. First-strand cDNA was synthesized with Superscript III and a set of TRAV- and TRBV-specific primers, covering both TCRalpha and TCRbeta chains. An approximately 18-cycle PCR with Phusion amplified the TCRs, pairing a constant-region primer with the adapter that was attached to the V primers. The isolated mRNA was amplified using the MessageAmp II aRNA Amplification Kit, with in vitro transcription performed for 16 hours at 37 degrees C. mRNA for TCR sequencing was isolated with the Dynabeads mRNA DIRECT Purification Kit. Indexed Illumina adapters were added in a second approximately 25-cycle Phusion PCR, and the resulting products were purified with AMPure XP beads. The study's processing was this. Using custom Perl scripts, TCR sequences that encoded the same protein were pooled, out-of-frame sequences were dropped, and the abundance of each clonotype was calculated. Any TCR sequence backed by just one read was left out of the analysis. Shannon entropy, Gini index, clonality, richness, and the frequency of TCRs shared between repertoires were included as repertoire metrics. TCRdb reprocessed the public reads (quality trimming at Q25 with fastp, clone calling with MiXCR) and kept in-frame beta chains. A single entry per CDR3 protein holds the most common genes and DNA from its merged rows. These V and J calls originate from TCRdb's pipeline instead of the authors' own analysis. This sample is represented by around 36,000 distinct CDR3 sequences; around a third of them were singletons. The ten largest make up about 3.7% of the sample.

The chain is encoded by TRBV2 joined to TRBJ1-5, with the identity of the D gene unclear. The material was PBMCs, obtained before treatment. The TCR sequence derives from a male donor with gallbladder cancer. CDR3 protein: CASAGHEVQPQHF. The DNA sequence is TGTGCCAGCGCCGGTCATGAGGTTCAGCCCCAGCATTTT.